The 14 T cell receptor beta chains presented below share a single source sample, sequenced in a study of T cell responses to AZD1222 COVID-19 vaccine. Repertoires were generated with immunoSEQ multiplex PCR, while TCRdb's copy carries only in-frame clones and drops some. The data show roughly 130,000 clones, approximately 85% seen once. The specimen was peripheral blood, collected on day 0 of AZD1222 vaccination. All receptors come from an adult in good health.

The J gene is TRBJ2-3, the V gene TRBV9; 9 bases align to TRBD2. Germline lookup yields CDR1 SGDLS and CDR2 YYNGEE. V lost 3 bases to trimming and J lost 0 bases; unmatched junction nucleotides: 5. CDR3 size: 16 residues. The CDR3 loop is CASSGRLAASTDTQYF. Here the CDR3 DNA reads TGTGCCAGCAGCGGGAGACTAGCGGCCAGCACAGATACGCAGTATTTT.

The rearrangement uses TRBV7-8 and TRBJ1-6; 8 positions match TRBD1. Germline CDR1 SGHVS, CDR2 FQNEAQ. The CDR3 covers 16 residues. V was clipped by 5 bases and J by 8 bases; unmatched bases: 11. CDR3 region: CASSGGQGAKDSPLHF. The DNA for the CDR3 is TGTGCCAGCAGCGGGGGGCAGGGGGCTAAGGATTCACCCCTCCACTTT. The variable domain in full, completed from reference TRBV7-8 and TRBJ1-6, reads GAGVSQSPRYKVAKRGQDVALRCDPISGHVSLFWYQQALGQGPEFLTYFQNEAQLDKSGLPSDRFFAERPEGSVSTLKIQRTQQEDSAVYLCASSGGQGAKDSPLHFGNGTRLTVT.

V and J are TRBV2 and TRBJ1-4, with D hard to call. This CDR3 comprises 14 residues. V was clipped by 7 bases and J by 0 bases, with 9 bases between them. Germline V CDR1 and CDR2: SNHLY, FYNNEI. The CDR3 DNA is TGTGCCAGCATGTCGGGTGCAACTAATGAAAAACTGTTTTTT. This sequence encodes CASMSGATNEKLFF.

The chain links TRBV29-1 to TRBJ2-1, with D maybe TRBD1 (6 bases). Trimming shortened V by 3 bases and J by 7 bases, and 19 bases separated the two germline ends. The CDR3 loop spans 15 amino acids. The germline V gene has CDR1 SQVTM and CDR2 ANQGSEA. The CDR3 region has the DNA TGCAGCGTTGAGAAGGTGACCGGGACACTTAATGAGCAGTTCTTC. It encodes CSVEKVTGTLNEQFF.

The rearrangement joins TRBV10-2 to TRBJ2-4; either TRBD1 or TRBD2 may supply D (5 bases each). Trimming cost V 5 bases and J 13 bases, with 12 bases left between them. Germline CDR1 reads WSHSY; CDR2 reads SAAADI. There are 11 residues in the CDR3. The CDR3 protein is CASSNRDGQYF. The DNA for the CDR3 is TGCGCCAGCAGTAATCGGGACGGCCAGTACTTC.

The gene calls are TRBV9 and TRBJ1-4; no clear D. There are 14 residues in the CDR3. CDR1 is SGDLS and CDR2 is YYNGEE in the germline V gene. V was shortened by 0 bases and J by 6 bases, with 9 bases between the two germline ends. CDR3 nucleotide sequence: TGTGCCAGCAGCGTAGGGGGTTATGATGAAAAACTGTTTTTT. Its protein product is CASSVGGYDEKLFF.

The rearrangement links TRBV7-2 to TRBJ2-1, with 12 bases lining up with TRBD2. The CDR3 is 15 amino acids. V lost 5 bases and J lost 9; bases outside the gene matches: 8. From germline, CDR1 is SGHTA and CDR2 FQGNSA. In DNA form, the CDR3 reads TGTGCCAGCAGCATGACTAGCGGGAGAATAGGTGAGCAGTTCTTC. Its translation: CASSMTSGRIGEQFF.

The chain joins TRBV28 to TRBJ1-6; no reliable D call. This CDR3 has 15 residues. CDR1 is MDHEN and CDR2 is SYDVKM in the germline V gene. V lost 6 bases, J lost 9 bases, and 18 bases lay in between. This chain's CDR3 is CASSPVSGKTSPLHF. For the CDR3, the DNA is TGTGCCAGCAGCCCGGTGTCTGGAAAGACTTCACCCCTCCACTTT. Together with reference TRBV28 and TRBJ1-6, the CDR3 gives the full variable domain: DVKVTQSSRYLVKRTGEKVFLECVQDMDHENMFWYRQDPGLGLRLIYFSYDVKMKEKGDIPEGYSVSREKKERFSLILESASTNQTSMYLCASSPVSGKTSPLHFGNGTRLTVT.

The J gene is TRBJ1-2, the V gene TRBV19; tentative D call: TRBD1 (5 bases). CDR1 is LNHDA and CDR2 is SQIVND in the germline V gene (reference sequence). Trimming removed 0 bases at V and 3 bases at J, with 17 bases between. The CDR3 loop spans 17 amino acids. DNA for the CDR3: TGTGCCAGTAGTATAGAAGGGCAGGGAAGAATCTACTATGGCTACACCTTC. Its protein product is CASSIEGQGRIYYGYTF.

This chain links TRBV5-6 with TRBJ1-4; D uncertain. CDR1 and CDR2 from the germline V gene are SGHDT and YYEEEE. The CDR3 extends over 13 amino acids. Deletions cut 2 bases from V and 4 bases from J, with 6 bases between. The CDR3 spells CASSFNGNEKLFF. CDR3 DNA sequence: TGTGCCAGCAGCTTTAATGGTAATGAAAAACTGTTTTTT. The full variable domain, its missing parts supplied by reference TRBV5-6 and TRBJ1-4, is DAGVTQSPTHLIKTRGQQVTLRCSPKSGHDTVSWYQQALGQGPQFIFQYYEEEERQRGNFPDRFSGHQFPNYSSELNVNALLLGDSALYLCASSFNGNEKLFFGSGTQLSVL.

This chain links TRBV7-9 with TRBJ2-7, with 13 bases fitting TRBD2. This CDR3 is 15 amino acids long. CDR1 is SEHNR, CDR2 FQNEAQ, per germline (reference sequence). Germline trimming cut 5 bases from V and 2 bases from J; bases unmatched to any gene: 3. The CDR3 reads CASSPTSGGAYEQYF. Written as DNA, the CDR3 is TGTGCCAGCAGCCCAACTAGCGGGGGGGCCTACGAGCAGTACTTC.

The V gene is TRBV5-4, the J gene TRBJ2-3; possibly TRBD2 for D (5 bases). The germline V and J ends were trimmed by 10 bases and 0 bases, with 12 bases remaining between them. This CDR3 has 13 residues. CDR1 and CDR2 (germline): SGHNT, YYREEE (reference sequence). In DNA form, the CDR3 reads TGTGCCGGCAAGCGGACTAGCACAGATACGCAGTATTTT. It specifies CAGKRTSTDTQYF.

The CDR3: CASSPREGRFEKLFF. The CDR3 coding sequence is TGTGCCAGTAGTCCTCGAGAGGGGCGCTTTGAAAAACTGTTTTTT. The rearrangement uses TRBV19 and TRBJ1-4; D might be TRBD1 (5 bases). CDR3 length equals 15 residues. Germline V gene data show CDR1 as LNHDA and CDR2 as SQIVND (reference sequence). Between the trimmed V and J ends, which lost 5 bases and 7 bases, there was a span of 17 bases.

This clone was observed once. Here the CDR3 reads CASSLGALNEKLFF. The CDR3 DNA sequence: TGTGCCAGCAGCTTAGGGGCCCTTAATGAAAAACTGTTTTTT. The chain couples TRBV5-4 to TRBJ1-4; D might be TRBD1 (5 bases). V gave up 2 bases and J gave up 4 bases, with 9 bases separating them. From germline, CDR1 is SGHNT and CDR2 YYREEE (reference sequence). CDR3 length equals 14 residues.